This T cell receptor beta chain is drawn from a study of blood T cell repertoires in COVID-19. At the level of the study: Sample material is recorded as cDNA or gDNA derived from T cells, B-cell-depleted T cells, or PBMCs.

The data were produced by immunoSEQ multiplex PCR, yet TCRdb's version contains in-frame clones alone and is incomplete. The sample yields roughly 380,000 clones, about 90% seen once. J was trimmed by 1 base and V by 1 base; bases with no gene match: 5. This CDR3 is 16 amino acids long. Germline V gene lookup returns CDR1 SGHTA and CDR2 FQGNSA. Cohort placement rested on clinical history that participants reported themselves. Specimen: PBMCs or T cells enriched from blood (not recorded which). V usage is TRBV7-2 and J usage is TRBJ2-3; 7 bases line up with TRBD2. The clonotype originates from a woman under 40 who had recovered from COVID-19. The CDR3 protein is CASSLVAGPRTDTQYF. CDR3 coding DNA: TGTGCCAGCAGCTTAGTAGCGGGTCCTCGCACAGATACGCAGTATTTT.